These T cell receptor beta chains were read from a single sample in a study of early T cells in non-severe SARS-CoV-2 infection. TCRdb called the 5' RACE reads again in MiXCR, with one record for every CDR3 protein. The sample records over 60,000 distinct CDR3 sequences, roughly 9.4% being singletons. Sample: whole blood. These receptors came from an adult who was a healthcare worker with PCR-confirmed SARS-CoV-2 infection or an uninfected control (not recorded which). CDR3s include the opening cysteine and the closing phenylalanine or tryptophan. D genes are given only for firm matches. Size is stated for part of the rows, as once, few or many counts, or as a class when the clone is expanded.

j_gene: TRBJ2-1; v_gene: TRBV30; abundance: many; d_gene: .; CDR3nt: TGTGCCTGGAGAAGGGGGGCGGCAAATGAGCAGTTCTTC; CDR3aa: CAWRRGAANEQFF
j_gene: TRBJ2-1; v_gene: TRBV6-4; abundance: .; d_gene: TRBD2; CDR3nt: TGTGCCAGCAGCGCCGTTACTAGCGGGAGGTACAATGAGCAGTTCTTC; CDR3aa: CASSAVTSGRYNEQFF
j_gene: TRBJ1-6; v_gene: TRBV27; abundance: few; d_gene: TRBD1; CDR3nt: TGTGCCAGCGGTATGACAGGGAGTTCACCCCTCCACTTT; CDR3aa: CASGMTGSSPLHF
j_gene: TRBJ1-4; v_gene: TRBV12-3/TRBV12-4; abundance: few; d_gene: .; CDR3nt: TGTGCCAGCAGTTTCATCGGAGACGAAAAACTGTTTTTT; CDR3aa: CASSFIGDEKLFF
j_gene: TRBJ2-1; v_gene: TRBV6-2/TRBV6-3; abundance: many; d_gene: TRBD2; CDR3nt: TGTGCCAGCGGTAGATCGGGACTAGCGGGAGATTCCCAGTTCTTC; CDR3aa: CASGRSGLAGDSQFF
j_gene: TRBJ2-2; v_gene: TRBV11-2; abundance: many; d_gene: .; CDR3nt: TGTGCCAGCCCTAGGGCGCTAGCGTCGAACACCGGGGAGCTGTTTTTT; CDR3aa: CASPRALASNTGELFF
j_gene: TRBJ2-3; v_gene: TRBV12-3/TRBV12-4; abundance: .; d_gene: .; CDR3nt: TGTGCCAGCAGTGGGCCTACTGGCACAGATACGCAGTATTTT; CDR3aa: CASSGPTGTDTQYF
j_gene: TRBJ1-1; v_gene: TRBV30; abundance: few; d_gene: TRBD1; CDR3nt: TGTGCCTGGACACCCTCAGGGGGCTGGAACACTGAAGCTTTCTTT; CDR3aa: CAWTPSGGWNTEAFF
j_gene: TRBJ2-7; v_gene: TRBV6-1; abundance: .; d_gene: TRBD1; CDR3nt: TGTGCCAGCGAAGGGACAGCCAGATACGAGCAGTACTTC; CDR3aa: CASEGTARYEQYF
j_gene: TRBJ2-7; v_gene: TRBV29-1; abundance: many; d_gene: .; CDR3nt: TGCAGCGTTACGGACGGAACCTACGAGCAGTACTTC; CDR3aa: CSVTDGTYEQYF
j_gene: TRBJ1-2; v_gene: TRBV3-1; abundance: few; d_gene: TRBD1; CDR3nt: TGTGCCAGCAGCCCCGGACAGGGAGCGTGGTATGGCTACACCTTC; CDR3aa: CASSPGQGAWYGYTF
j_gene: TRBJ2-1; v_gene: TRBV6-2/TRBV6-3; abundance: .; d_gene: .; CDR3nt: TGTGCCAGCAGCACGTCGGGAGAGAATCAGTTCTTC; CDR3aa: CASSTSGENQFF
j_gene: TRBJ1-1; v_gene: TRBV10-3; abundance: many; d_gene: TRBD1; CDR3nt: TGTGCCGCCGACAGGGGGCCGCTGAACACTGAAGCTTTCTTT; CDR3aa: CAADRGPLNTEAFF
j_gene: TRBJ2-2; v_gene: TRBV6-1; abundance: many; d_gene: .; CDR3nt: TGTGCCAGCAGTGAAGATGGGAGCTTCCCCCGCTCCGGGGAGCTGTTTTTT; CDR3aa: CASSEDGSFPRSGELFF
j_gene: TRBJ2-7; v_gene: TRBV9; abundance: .; d_gene: .; CDR3nt: TGTGCCAGCAGCGTAGGGTGGGCGGCTGCGATGTACGAGCAGTACTTC; CDR3aa: CASSVGWAAAMYEQYF
j_gene: TRBJ2-7; v_gene: TRBV9; abundance: many; d_gene: TRBD1; CDR3nt: TGTGCCAGCAGCGTAAGTGGGACAGTAGACCCCTACGAGCAGTACTTC; CDR3aa: CASSVSGTVDPYEQYF
j_gene: TRBJ1-1; v_gene: TRBV5-5; abundance: .; d_gene: .; CDR3nt: TGTGCCAGCAGCTTATCAGGGGTCACTGAAGCTTTCTTT; CDR3aa: CASSLSGVTEAFF
j_gene: TRBJ1-4; v_gene: TRBV10-3; abundance: .; d_gene: .; CDR3nt: TGTGCCATCAGGGCAAATGAAAAACTGTTTTTT; CDR3aa: CAIRANEKLFF
j_gene: TRBJ2-1; v_gene: TRBV29-1; abundance: many; d_gene: TRBD1; CDR3nt: TGCAGCTTGCGGGACAGGGGGCTGGAGAATGAGCAGTTCTTC; CDR3aa: CSLRDRGLENEQFF
j_gene: TRBJ1-6; v_gene: TRBV28; abundance: many; d_gene: TRBD1; CDR3nt: TGTGCCAGCAGTATCCCGACAGGGCTCCATTCACCCCTCCACTTT; CDR3aa: CASSIPTGLHSPLHF
j_gene: TRBJ2-7; v_gene: TRBV20-1; abundance: .; d_gene: TRBD2; CDR3nt: TGCAGTGCTAACCGGGAGGGTTACGAGCAGTACTTC; CDR3aa: CSANREGYEQYF
j_gene: TRBJ2-7; v_gene: TRBV7-9; abundance: many; d_gene: .; CDR3nt: TGTGCCAGCAGCCCCCACAGGAACCCCTACGAGCAGTACTTC; CDR3aa: CASSPHRNPYEQYF
j_gene: TRBJ1-2; v_gene: TRBV25-1; abundance: .; d_gene: .; CDR3nt: TGTGCCAGCAGTGAAAGGACAGCCCGGGGAGGCTACACCTTC; CDR3aa: CASSERTARGGYTF
j_gene: TRBJ2-1; v_gene: TRBV20-1; abundance: many; d_gene: .; CDR3nt: TGCAGCACACGCAGGGACTCCCTTATGCGCAATGAGCAGTTCTTC; CDR3aa: CSTRRDSLMRNEQFF
j_gene: TRBJ2-6; v_gene: TRBV5-1; abundance: .; d_gene: .; CDR3nt: TGCGCCAGCAGCGTTGGAACAACTGGGGGAGACGTCCTGACTTTC; CDR3aa: CASSVGTTGGDVLTF
j_gene: TRBJ2-3; v_gene: TRBV6-5; abundance: many; d_gene: .; CDR3nt: TGTGCCAGCAGCCTAGACACCACAGATACGCAGTATTTT; CDR3aa: CASSLDTTDTQYF
j_gene: TRBJ2-7; v_gene: TRBV28; abundance: few; d_gene: .; CDR3nt: TGTGCCAGCAGCCTCACCAGGGTAAACTACGAGCAGTACTTC; CDR3aa: CASSLTRVNYEQYF
j_gene: TRBJ1-1; v_gene: TRBV6-6; abundance: many; d_gene: TRBD1; CDR3nt: TGTGCCAGCAGTTACTCAGGACAGGCCAACACTGAAGCTTTCTTT; CDR3aa: CASSYSGQANTEAFF
j_gene: TRBJ1-2; v_gene: TRBV29-1; abundance: .; d_gene: .; CDR3nt: TGCAGCGCCCGGGACATGGTGTATGGCTACACCTTC; CDR3aa: CSARDMVYGYTF
j_gene: TRBJ2-3; v_gene: TRBV5-1; abundance: many; d_gene: TRBD2; CDR3nt: TGCGCCAGCAGCTTGGAGGGGACTAGCCCAGATACGCAGTATTTT; CDR3aa: CASSLEGTSPDTQYF
j_gene: TRBJ2-3; v_gene: TRBV10-3; abundance: few; d_gene: .; CDR3nt: TGTGCCATCAGTGAGCGAGGGGGGTCCAGTGCAGATACGCAGTATTTT; CDR3aa: CAISERGGSSADTQYF
j_gene: TRBJ1-1; v_gene: TRBV10-3; abundance: few; d_gene: .; CDR3nt: TGTGCCATCAGGATAACCTGGAACACTGAAGCTTTCTTT; CDR3aa: CAIRITWNTEAFF
j_gene: TRBJ2-1; v_gene: TRBV4-1; abundance: many; d_gene: TRBD1; CDR3nt: TGCGCCAGCAGCCAAGATTGGGAAACAGGGGGATACAATGAGCAGTTCTTC; CDR3aa: CASSQDWETGGYNEQFF